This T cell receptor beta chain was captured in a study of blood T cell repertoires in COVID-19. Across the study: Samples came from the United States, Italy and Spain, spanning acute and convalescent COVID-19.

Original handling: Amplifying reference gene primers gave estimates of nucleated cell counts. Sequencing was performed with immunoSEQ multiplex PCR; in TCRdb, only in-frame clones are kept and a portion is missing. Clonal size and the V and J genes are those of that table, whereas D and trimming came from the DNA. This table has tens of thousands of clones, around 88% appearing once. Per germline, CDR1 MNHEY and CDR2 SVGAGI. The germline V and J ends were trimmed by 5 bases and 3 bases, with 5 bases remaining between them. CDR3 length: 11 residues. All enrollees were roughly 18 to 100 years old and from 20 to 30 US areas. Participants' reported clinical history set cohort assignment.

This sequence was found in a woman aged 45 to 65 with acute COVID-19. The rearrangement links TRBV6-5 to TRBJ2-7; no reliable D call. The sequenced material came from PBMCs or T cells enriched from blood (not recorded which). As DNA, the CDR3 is TGTGCCAGCAGTCTAAACTACGAGCAGTACTTC. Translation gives CASSLNYEQYF.